The present TCR beta chain was sequenced within a study of cytomegalovirus exposure and HLA in healthy donors (TCRdb year 2017). With regard to the full study: An earlier analysis of roughly 500 of the donors reported approximately 300 Gb of sequence data and roughly 100 million unique TCR beta sequences from some 180 million T cells. Roughly 300 gigabases of sequencing data and around 85 million unique TCR sequences made up an early release that covered over 550 HLA-typed donors. Of the roughly 400 genotyped donors, 75% to 85% were placed in the genetic ancestry cluster associated with self-reported Caucasian donors. The study was designed to test whether signatures of past pathogen exposure could be identified by cataloging public T cell receptors. Using immunosequencing, the study profiled T cell repertoires from 500 to 800 subjects and related those repertoires to cytomegalovirus serostatus. In addition to the first cohort of about 650 subjects, a separate validation cohort of 130 or so different subjects was used. To predict cytomegalovirus infection status, the study combined high-throughput TCR immunosequencing, statistical association of individual TCRs with disease status, and machine learning. In a later analysis, previously published TCR beta repertoires from more than 500 donors were re-analyzed and high-resolution HLA genotyping was added so that TCR occurrence patterns could be studied. Rather than drawing on any new phenotypic data, the later analysis identified candidate immune exposures from TCR beta sequences and the way those sequences occurred across donors. In an earlier analysis of roughly 540 of the donors, high-throughput TCR beta sequencing was used to judge whether each TCR beta V gene segment behaved as functional or pseudogenic. Donor age, sex, ethnicity and CMV serostatus were collected together with the repertoire data. Genome-wide SNP genotypes for about 60% of the roughly 670 donors were used in a later genetic analysis, which treated that subset as a discovery cohort. All discovery cohort repertoires had been generated on a single sequencing platform. HLA typing covered class I and class II loci at four-digit resolution. The number of donors typed differed by locus, with roughly 629-640 for A, B, C, DRB1 and DQB1, over 500 for DQA1, nearly 610 for DPA1, and some 470 for DPB1. Four or five DR-DQ haplotypes were handled as single units for association and clustering, since linkage in the cohort was strong. Among almost 400 genotyped donors of the cohort, an average of approximately 230,000 unique TCR beta nucleotide sequences were sequenced per donor, roughly 18% of them non-productive. Summary of the overall study and its limitations: Cytomegalovirus status was reported to be diagnosed by the classifier with high specificity and sensitivity in both the original and validation cohorts. The only immune exposure information available for the cohort was CMV serostatus. The authors suggested that the approach could potentially be extended to other disease states and immunological phenotypes. In a later genetic analysis, a missense DCLRE1C variant was associated with V-gene and J-gene trimming of TCR beta chains, and the association was replicated in an independent cohort. Strong co-occurrence of HLA alleles, especially DR and DQ, made assigning TCR associations to individual alleles difficult. Several of the top co-occurrence clusters appeared to be linked to parvovirus B19, influenza, CMV and Epstein-Barr virus, according to a later analysis. A later analysis found that HLA-associated TCR beta chains were more clonally expanded and had lower generation probabilities than equally common non-associated chains. In a later analysis, the rate of TCR association differed among HLA loci, with DRB1 alleles having the most associated TCRs and HLA-C alleles having the fewest. Linkage disequilibrium might explain the correlated functional status among segregating V segments, but an unknown experimental factor could not be excluded. HLA typing was unavailable for some donors at each locus, so association tests used only the typed subset. According to a later genetic analysis, donors in an Asian-associated ancestry cluster had fewer N-insertions in productive TCRs than the approximately 630-donor mean. The study listed 150 to 200 TCR beta chains as associated with cytomegalovirus. Over 15 rarely observed V segments, including chromosome 9 orphons, were excluded from the earlier analysis of a few hundred of the donors because counts were too low. A later analysis associated about 17,000 TCR beta sequences with specific HLA alleles at a false discovery rate of 0.05. In an earlier analysis of 587 of the donors, most TCR beta V segments appeared in productive rearrangements about 90% or about 30% of the time, broadly matching IMGT annotations. A further reported finding was that TCR beta sequences accurately predicted the HLA-A and HLA-B alleles for most subjects in the first cohort. The 87-base-pair reads could not distinguish some IMGT-functional V segments, including TRBV6-2 and TRBV6-3, so those segments were excluded. In this cohort, only TCR beta chains were sequenced, and detectable features were limited by the absence of alpha or paired-chain data. Presence/absence analyses assumed roughly uniform sequencing depth across donors, an assumption that may not hold. Across donors, most TCR sequences were observed very rarely, whereas some public TCRs were present in many individuals. According to a later analysis, most CMV-associated TCR beta chains appeared to be HLA-restricted, and the HLA associations seemed to be driven largely by CMV exposure. A few of the identified cytomegalovirus-associated TCR beta chains were confirmed in vitro to be specific for cytomegalovirus antigens. A cluster of highly shared sequence variants was judged likely to represent a technical artifact of the sequencing pipeline.

Remarks on this clone: What antigen it recognizes has not been identified.

The cohort consisted of 650 to 850 healthy bone marrow donors. At the time of sampling, every cohort member was nominally healthy, though immune exposures that went unrecorded were likely present. The donor was CMV seropositive and belonged to the group of 250 to 300 seropositive cohort members. A peripheral blood sample was collected from each donor, and TCR beta sequencing was performed on peripheral blood mononuclear cells. Genomic DNA was extracted from the blood cell samples with the Qiagen DNeasy Blood Extraction Kit. Between the V and J ends, shortened by 4 bases and 0 bases respectively, the junction contains 13 bases. CDR1 and CDR2 were assigned from the germline V gene (reference sequence) as SGHNT and YYREEE. The CDR3 measures 15 amino acids from cysteine to phenylalanine. CDR3 DNA is the only sequence kept; it has 45 bases, read in frame from the first base. The method behind the library was the immunoSEQ multiplex PCR assay. For the multiplex PCR, a mixture combining 60 forward primers for TCR Vbeta segments and 13 reverse primers for TCR Jbeta segments was used. The CDR3 region of rearranged TCR beta genes was amplified from genomic DNA with a multiplex PCR assay. Amplified TCR beta libraries were sequenced as 87-base-pair reads on the Illumina HiSeq System. For the original study's pipeline: A later analysis tallied 75 million to 95 million unique TCR beta chains across the 660 or so repertoires, and some 12 million of those chains were shared by two or more donors. Raw reads were error-corrected and collapsed into unique sequences with a nearest-neighbor algorithm that merged closely related sequences to remove PCR and sequencing errors. Alignment of CDR3 sequences to IMGT reference sequences was used to assign V, D and J gene segments. For a sequence to be retained, at least a six-nucleotide match to both a V gene segment and a J gene segment was required. Rearrangements were called productive when the CDR3 lacked stop codons and stayed in frame with V and J; all others were non-productive. Following IMGT convention, CDR3 was defined as the stretch from the second conserved V-encoded cysteine up to the conserved J-encoded phenylalanine. The earlier analysis of about 640 of the donors excluded any sequence lacking an unambiguous match to a single V gene segment. In an earlier analysis of several hundred of the donors, V segments were called functional above 56.7% productive rearrangements and were called segregating when the between-donor standard deviation exceeded 5%. A statistical classification framework was developed to diagnose cytomegalovirus status using the catalog of TCR beta chain sequences. V and J gene assignment, in a later analysis, came from comparing TCR nucleotide sequences with IMGT/GENE-DB human TR gene sequences. A later analysis assigned CDR3 sequences and most-parsimonious VDJ recombination scenarios with the TCRdist pipeline. In a later analysis, each TCR beta chain was defined by its CDR3 amino acid sequence together with its V-gene family, and reads lacking a unique V-gene family were excluded. As a way to deal with suspected cross-contamination and a sequencing artifact, a later analysis dropped roughly 600 nucleotide sequences that were highly shared and had low generation probability. In a later analysis, a clonal expansion index was calculated for each public chain from normalized within-repertoire ranks of inferred template counts. In a later analysis, generation probabilities were computed with a VDJ recombination model fitted to out-of-frame rearrangements, and the resulting probabilities were checked against IGoR. A later analysis scored TCR-TCR, TCR-HLA and TCR-CMV co-occurrence with hypergeometric tests, applying a repertoire-size bias correction to TCR pairs. A later analysis estimated false discovery rates by permuting HLA or CMV assignments 20 times. In a later analysis, co-occurring TCRs were grouped using DBSCAN, and TCRdist sequence similarity was added for clustering within HLA-allele-positive subsets. Co-occurrence clustering excluded repertoires with fewer than 30,000 or more than 120,000 public chains, plus five with anomalous nucleotide sharing. Held by TCRdb, this immuneACCESS table contains in-frame sequences only and omits some clones. Under half of the omission traces to an unresolved V gene where checked; the cause of the rest is unknown. V and J calls and clone size are copied from that table; D and trimming were computed from the DNA. The record for this sample contains under 200,000 clones. The ten top clones hold less than 0.95% of the sample.

The material sequenced was PBMCs. The receptor chain draws on TRBV5-4 and TRBJ1-1, with a weak D call of TRBD1 (5 bases match). The origin of this receptor is a young woman in good health and CMV-seropositive. The sequence in DNA is TGTGCCAGCAGCAATCAGGGATGGGTGAACACTGAAGCTTTCTTT. This yields the protein CASSNQGWVNTEAFF.